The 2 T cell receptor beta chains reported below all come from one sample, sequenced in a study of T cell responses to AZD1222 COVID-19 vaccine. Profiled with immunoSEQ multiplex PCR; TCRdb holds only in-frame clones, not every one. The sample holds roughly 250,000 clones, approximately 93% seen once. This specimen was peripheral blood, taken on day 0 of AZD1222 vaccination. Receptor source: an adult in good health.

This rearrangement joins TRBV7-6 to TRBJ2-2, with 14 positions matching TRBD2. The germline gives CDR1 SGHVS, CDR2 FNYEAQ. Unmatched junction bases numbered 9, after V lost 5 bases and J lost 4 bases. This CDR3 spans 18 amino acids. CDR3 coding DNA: TGTGCCAGCAGCGCTAGACCCGGGACTAGCGGGGGCACCGGGGAGCTGTTTTTT. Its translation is CASSARPGTSGGTGELFF. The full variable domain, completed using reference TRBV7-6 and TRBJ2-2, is GAGVSQSPRYKVTKRGQDVALRCDPISGHVSLYWYRQALGQGPEFLTYFNYEAQQDKSGLPNDRFSAERPEGSISTLTIQRTEQRDSAMYRCASSARPGTSGGTGELFFGEGSRLTVL.

The DNA of the CDR3 is TGCGCCAGCAGCTTGTGGAGCTCCTACGAGCAGTACTTC. Residues: CASSLWSSYEQYF. J is TRBJ2-7 and V is TRBV5-1; D is uncertain. Germline CDR1 SGHRS, CDR2 YFSETQ. With 1 base removed from V and 0 bases from J, the gap between germline ends came to 5 bases. The CDR3 has 13 residues.